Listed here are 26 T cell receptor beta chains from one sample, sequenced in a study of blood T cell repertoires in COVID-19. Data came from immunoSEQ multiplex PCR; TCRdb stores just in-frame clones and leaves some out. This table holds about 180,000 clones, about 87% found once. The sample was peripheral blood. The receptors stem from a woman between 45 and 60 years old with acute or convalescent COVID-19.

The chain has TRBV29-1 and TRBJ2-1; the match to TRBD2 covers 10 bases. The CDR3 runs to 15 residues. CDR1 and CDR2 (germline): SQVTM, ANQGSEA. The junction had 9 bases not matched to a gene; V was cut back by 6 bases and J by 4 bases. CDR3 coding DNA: TGCAGCGTCGGAGACCTAGCGGGAGTATACAATGAGCAGTTCTTC. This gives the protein CSVGDLAGVYNEQFF.

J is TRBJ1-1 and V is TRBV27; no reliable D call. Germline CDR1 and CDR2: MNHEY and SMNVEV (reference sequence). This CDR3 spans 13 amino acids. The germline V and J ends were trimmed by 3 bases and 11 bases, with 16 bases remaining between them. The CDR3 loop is CASSFSLAARAFF. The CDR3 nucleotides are TGTGCCAGCAGTTTTTCCTTAGCAGCTCGGGCTTTCTTT.

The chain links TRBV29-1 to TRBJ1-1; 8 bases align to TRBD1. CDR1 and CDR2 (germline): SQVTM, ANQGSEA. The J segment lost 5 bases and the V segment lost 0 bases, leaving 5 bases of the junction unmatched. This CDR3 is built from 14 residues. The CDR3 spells CSVEDQGARTEAFF. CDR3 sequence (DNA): TGCAGCGTTGAAGACCAGGGGGCGCGGACTGAAGCTTTCTTT.

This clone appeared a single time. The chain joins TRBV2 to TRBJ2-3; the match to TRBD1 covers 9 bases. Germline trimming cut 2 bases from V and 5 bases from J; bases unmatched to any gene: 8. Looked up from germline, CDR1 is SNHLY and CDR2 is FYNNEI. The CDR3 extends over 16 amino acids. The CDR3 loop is CASSETGQGEVDTQYF. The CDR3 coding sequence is TGTGCCAGCAGTGAAACGGGACAGGGAGAAGTAGATACGCAGTATTTT.

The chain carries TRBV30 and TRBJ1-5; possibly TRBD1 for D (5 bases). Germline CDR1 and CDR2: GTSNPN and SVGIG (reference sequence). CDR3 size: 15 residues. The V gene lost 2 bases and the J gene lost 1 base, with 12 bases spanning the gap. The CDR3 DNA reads TGTGCCTGGAGTACCGGACACCTCAGCAATCAGCCCCAGCATTTT. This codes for CAWSTGHLSNQPQHF. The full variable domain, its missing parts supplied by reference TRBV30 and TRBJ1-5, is SQTIHQWPATLVQPVGSPLSLECTVEGTSNPNLYWYRQAAGRGLQLLFYSVGIGQISSEVPQNLSASRPQDRQFILSSKKLLLSDSGFYLCAWSTGHLSNQPQHFGDGTRLSIL.

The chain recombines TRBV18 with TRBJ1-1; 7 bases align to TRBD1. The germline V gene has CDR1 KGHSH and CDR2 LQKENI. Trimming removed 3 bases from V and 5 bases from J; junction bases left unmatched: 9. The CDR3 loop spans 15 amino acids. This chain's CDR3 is CASSPQGETGTEAFF. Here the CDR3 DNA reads TGTGCCAGCTCACCGCAGGGGGAAACGGGTACTGAAGCTTTCTTT.

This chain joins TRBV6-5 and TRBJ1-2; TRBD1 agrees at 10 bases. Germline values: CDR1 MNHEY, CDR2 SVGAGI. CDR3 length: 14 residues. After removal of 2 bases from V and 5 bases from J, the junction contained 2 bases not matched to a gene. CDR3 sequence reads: CASSYAGQGYGYTF. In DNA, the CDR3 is TGTGCCAGCAGTTACGCGGGACAGGGGTATGGCTACACCTTC.

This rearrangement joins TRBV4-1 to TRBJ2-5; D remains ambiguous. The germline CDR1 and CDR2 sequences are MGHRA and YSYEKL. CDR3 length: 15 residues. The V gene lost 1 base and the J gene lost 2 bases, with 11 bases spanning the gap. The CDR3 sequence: CASSQVPRSQETQYF. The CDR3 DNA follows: TGCGCCAGCAGCCAAGTGCCCCGTAGTCAAGAGACCCAGTACTTC.

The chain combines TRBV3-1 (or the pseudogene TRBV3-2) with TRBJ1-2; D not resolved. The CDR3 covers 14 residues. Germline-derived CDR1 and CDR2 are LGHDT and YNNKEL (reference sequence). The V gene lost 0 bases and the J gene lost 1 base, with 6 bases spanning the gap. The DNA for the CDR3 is TGTGCCAGCAGCCAAGAGGGCAATAACTATGGCTACACCTTC. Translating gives CASSQEGNNYGYTF.

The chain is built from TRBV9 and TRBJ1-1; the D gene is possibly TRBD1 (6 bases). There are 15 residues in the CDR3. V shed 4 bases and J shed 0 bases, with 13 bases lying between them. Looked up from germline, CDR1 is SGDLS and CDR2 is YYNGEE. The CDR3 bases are TGTGCCAGCAGCAAGTGGACAGTCATGAACACTGAAGCTTTCTTT. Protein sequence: CASSKWTVMNTEAFF.

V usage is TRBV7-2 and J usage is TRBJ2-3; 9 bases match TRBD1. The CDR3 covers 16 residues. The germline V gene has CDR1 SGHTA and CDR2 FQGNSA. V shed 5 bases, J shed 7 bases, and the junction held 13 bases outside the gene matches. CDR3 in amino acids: CASSTRGTGLGYTQYF. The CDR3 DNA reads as TGTGCCAGCAGCACACGCGGGACAGGGTTGGGATATACGCAGTATTTT. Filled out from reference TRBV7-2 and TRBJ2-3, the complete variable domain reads GAGVSQSPSNKVTEKGKDVELRCDPISGHTALYWYRQSLGQGLEFLIYFQGNSAPDKSGLPSDRFSAERTGGSVSTLTIQRTQQEDSAVYLCASSTRGTGLGYTQYFGPGTRLTVL.

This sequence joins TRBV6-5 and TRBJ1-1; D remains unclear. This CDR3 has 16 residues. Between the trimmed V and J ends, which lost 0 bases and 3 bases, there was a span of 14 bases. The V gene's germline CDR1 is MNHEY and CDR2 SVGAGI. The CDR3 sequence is CASSYSISGMDTEAFF. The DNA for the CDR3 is TGTGCCAGCAGTTACTCGATATCGGGGATGGACACTGAAGCTTTCTTT.

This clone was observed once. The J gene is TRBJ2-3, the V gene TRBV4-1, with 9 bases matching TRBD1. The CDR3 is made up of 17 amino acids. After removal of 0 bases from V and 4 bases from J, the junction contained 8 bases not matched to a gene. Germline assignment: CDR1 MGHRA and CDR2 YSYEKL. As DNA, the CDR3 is TGCGCCAGCAGCCAAGAGGCTCCGGGACAGGGTTCAGATACGCAGTATTTT. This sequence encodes CASSQEAPGQGSDTQYF.

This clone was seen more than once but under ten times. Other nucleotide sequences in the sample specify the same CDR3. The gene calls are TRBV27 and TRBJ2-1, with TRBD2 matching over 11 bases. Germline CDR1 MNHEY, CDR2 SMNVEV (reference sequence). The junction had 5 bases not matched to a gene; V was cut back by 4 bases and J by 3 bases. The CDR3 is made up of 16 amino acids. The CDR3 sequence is CASSSGTSGYYNEQFF. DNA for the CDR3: TGTGCCAGCAGTTCAGGGACTAGCGGATACTACAATGAGCAGTTCTTC.

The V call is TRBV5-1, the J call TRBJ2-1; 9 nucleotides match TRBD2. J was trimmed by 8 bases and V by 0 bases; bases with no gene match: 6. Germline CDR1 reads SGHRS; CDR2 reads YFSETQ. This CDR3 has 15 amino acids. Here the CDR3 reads CASSLGGRAKYEQFF. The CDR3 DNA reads TGCGCCAGCAGCTTGGGCGGGAGGGCCAAGTATGAGCAGTTCTTC. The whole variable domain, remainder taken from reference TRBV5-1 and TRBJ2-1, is KAGVTQTPRYLIKTRGQQVTLSCSPISGHRSVSWYQQTPGQGLQFLFEYFSETQRNKGNFPGRFSGRQFSNSRSEMNVSTLELGDSALYLCASSLGGRAKYEQFFGPGTRLTVL.

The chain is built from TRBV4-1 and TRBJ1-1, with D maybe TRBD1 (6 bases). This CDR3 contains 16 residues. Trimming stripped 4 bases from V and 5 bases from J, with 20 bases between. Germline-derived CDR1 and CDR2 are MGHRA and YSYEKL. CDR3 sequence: CASSPGAAGATTEAFF. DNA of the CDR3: TGCGCCAGCAGCCCAGGGGCCGCAGGGGCGACGACTGAAGCTTTCTTT.

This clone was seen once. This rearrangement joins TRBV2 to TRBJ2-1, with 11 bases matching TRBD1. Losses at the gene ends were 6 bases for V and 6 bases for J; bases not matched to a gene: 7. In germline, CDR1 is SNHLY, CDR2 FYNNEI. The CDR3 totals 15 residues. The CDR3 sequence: CASRLGGTGGNEQFF. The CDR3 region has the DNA TGTGCCAGCAGACTAGGAGGGACAGGGGGCAATGAGCAGTTCTTC.

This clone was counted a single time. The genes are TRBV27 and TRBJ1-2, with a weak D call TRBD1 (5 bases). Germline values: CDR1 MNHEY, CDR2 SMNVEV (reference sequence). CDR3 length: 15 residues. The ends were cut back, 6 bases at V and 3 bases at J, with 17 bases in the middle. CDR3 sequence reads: CASRPWGGLDYGYTF. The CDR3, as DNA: TGTGCCAGCAGACCTTGGGGGGGTTTGGACTATGGCTACACCTTC.

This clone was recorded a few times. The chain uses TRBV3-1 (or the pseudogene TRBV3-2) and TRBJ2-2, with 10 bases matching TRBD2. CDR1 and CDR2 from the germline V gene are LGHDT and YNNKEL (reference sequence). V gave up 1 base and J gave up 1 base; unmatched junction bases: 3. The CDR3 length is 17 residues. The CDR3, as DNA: TGTGCCAGCAGCCAAGGCTTAGCGGGGGGGAACACCGGGGAGCTGTTTTTT. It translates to CASSQGLAGGNTGELFF.

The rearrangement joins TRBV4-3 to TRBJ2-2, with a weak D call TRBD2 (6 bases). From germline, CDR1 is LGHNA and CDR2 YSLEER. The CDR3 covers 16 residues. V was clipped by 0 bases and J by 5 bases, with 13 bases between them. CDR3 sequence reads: CASSQEGGALTGELFF. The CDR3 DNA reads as TGCGCCAGCAGCCAAGAAGGAGGGGCGCTAACCGGGGAGCTGTTTTTT.

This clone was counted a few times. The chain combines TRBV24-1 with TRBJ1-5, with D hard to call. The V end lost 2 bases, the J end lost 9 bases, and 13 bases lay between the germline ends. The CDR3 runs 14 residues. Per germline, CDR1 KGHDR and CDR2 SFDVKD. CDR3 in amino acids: CATSDYGVSWPQHF. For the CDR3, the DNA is TGTGCCACCAGTGATTACGGAGTTAGCTGGCCCCAGCATTTT.

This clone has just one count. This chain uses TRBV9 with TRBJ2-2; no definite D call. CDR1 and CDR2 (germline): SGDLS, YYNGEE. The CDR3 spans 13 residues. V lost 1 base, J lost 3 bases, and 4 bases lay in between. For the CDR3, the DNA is TGTGCCAGCAGCGTATATTACACCGGGGAGCTGTTTTTT. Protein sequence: CASSVYYTGELFF.

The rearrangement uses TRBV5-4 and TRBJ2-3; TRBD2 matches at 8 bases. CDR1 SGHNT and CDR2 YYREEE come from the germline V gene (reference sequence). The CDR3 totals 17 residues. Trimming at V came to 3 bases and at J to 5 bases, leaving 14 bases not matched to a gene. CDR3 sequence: CASSSPNGGDRLDTQYF. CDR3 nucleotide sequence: TGTGCCAGCAGCTCCCCCAACGGGGGGGATAGGTTAGATACGCAGTATTTT.

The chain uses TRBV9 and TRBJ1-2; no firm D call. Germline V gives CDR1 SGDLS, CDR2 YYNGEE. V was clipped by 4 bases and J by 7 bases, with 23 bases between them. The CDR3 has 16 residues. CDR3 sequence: CASSPRVWEAMGGYTF. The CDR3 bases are TGTGCCAGCAGCCCAAGGGTGTGGGAGGCTATGGGTGGCTACACCTTC. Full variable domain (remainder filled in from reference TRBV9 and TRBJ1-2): DSGVTQTPKHLITATGQRVTLRCSPRSGDLSVYWYQQSLDQGLQFLIQYYNGEERAKGNILERFSAQQFPDLHSELNLSSLELGDSALYFCASSPRVWEAMGGYTFGSGTRLTVV.

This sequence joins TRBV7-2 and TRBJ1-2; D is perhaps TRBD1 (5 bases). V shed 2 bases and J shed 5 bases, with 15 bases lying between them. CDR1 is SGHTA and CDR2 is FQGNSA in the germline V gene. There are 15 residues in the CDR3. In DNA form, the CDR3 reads TGTGCCAGCAGCTTACCCGGGGGGGTAGTGTATGGCTACACCTTC. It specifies CASSLPGGVVYGYTF.

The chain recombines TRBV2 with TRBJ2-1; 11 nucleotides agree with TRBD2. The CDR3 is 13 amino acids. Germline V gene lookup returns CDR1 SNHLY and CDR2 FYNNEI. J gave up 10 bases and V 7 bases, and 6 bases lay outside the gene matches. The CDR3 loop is CASTYLAGGEQFF. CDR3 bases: TGTGCCAGCACCTACCTAGCGGGGGGAGAGCAGTTCTTC.